What follows are 31 T cell receptor beta chains derived from one specimen sequenced in a study of technical replicates of blood from several donors. Assay used: immunoSEQ multiplex PCR; TCRdb lists only in-frame clones, some missing. Here the sample spans roughly 52,000 clones, 90% to 95% being singletons. The sample comprised PBMCs. These receptors were taken from a human donor in good health. Some clones in this sample may be carry-over from other donors' samples.

This chain uses TRBV4-1 with TRBJ2-2; 7 bases are a match to TRBD2. Trimming took 5 bases from V and 6 from J; bases not matched to a gene: 24. The CDR3 consists of 20 residues. Germline CDR1 and CDR2: MGHRA and YSYEKL. CDR3 protein: CASSARDWAGGTKSAGELFF. The DNA of the CDR3 is TGCGCCAGCAGCGCCCGAGACTGGGCTGGCGGGACTAAAAGTGCCGGGGAGCTGTTTTTT.

This CDR3 reads CASTLYQAQETQYF. CDR3 bases: TGTGCCAGCACCCTATACCAGGCCCAAGAGACCCAGTACTTC. V is TRBV7-2 and J is TRBJ2-5; D uncertain. The germline gives CDR1 SGHTA, CDR2 FQGNSA. This CDR3 region has 14 residues. V shed 7 bases and J shed 1 base, with 13 bases lying between them. The variable domain in full, completed from reference TRBV7-2 and TRBJ2-5, reads GAGVSQSPSNKVTEKGKDVELRCDPISGHTALYWYRQSLGQGLEFLIYFQGNSAPDKSGLPSDRFSAERTGGSVSTLTIQRTQQEDSAVYLCASTLYQAQETQYFGPGTRLLVL.

The genes are TRBV27 and TRBJ1-1, with D possibly TRBD1 on 6 matching bases. The germline V gene has CDR1 MNHEY and CDR2 SMNVEV (reference sequence). V dropped 3 bases and J dropped 4 bases, with 18 bases sitting between them. This CDR3 has 16 amino acids. CDR3 sequence: CASSFRPAPTGTEAFF. CDR3 DNA: TGTGCCAGCAGTTTTCGCCCCGCACCGACAGGCACTGAAGCTTTCTTT.

The CDR3 nucleotides read TGTGCCATCAGTGGAGGCAGGGAACAAGATACGCAGTATTTT. Translation: CAISGGREQDTQYF. This chain uses TRBV10-3 with TRBJ2-3; D possibly corresponds to TRBD1 (5 bases). The V end was cut by 4 bases, the J end by 5 bases, with 13 bases between. This CDR3 has 14 residues. Per the germline V gene, CDR1 is ENHRY and CDR2 is SYGVKD.

The chain uses TRBV5-1 and TRBJ2-3, with 13 bases aligning to TRBD2. Germline V gene data show CDR1 as SGHRS and CDR2 as YFSETQ. J lost 6 bases, V lost 7 bases, and 5 bases had no gene match. The CDR3 is made up of 14 amino acids. The chain's CDR3 is CASLSTSGGDTQYF. In DNA, the CDR3 is TGCGCCAGCCTTTCGACTAGCGGGGGGGATACGCAGTATTTT.

The chain employs TRBV5-1 and TRBJ2-3; 10 bases agree with TRBD2. The CDR3 is 15 residues long. The ends lost 0 bases at V and 5 bases at J; junction bases unmatched: 3. Germline V gene data show CDR1 as SGHRS and CDR2 as YFSETQ. CDR3 residues: CASSLASGGEDTQYF. The CDR3 nucleotides are TGCGCCAGCAGCTTGGCTAGCGGGGGTGAAGATACGCAGTATTTT.

The rearrangement links TRBV20-1 to TRBJ1-1; D uncertain. The CDR3 covers 10 residues. The germline gives CDR1 DFQATT, CDR2 SNEGSKA (reference sequence). V was trimmed by 4 bases and J by 8 bases, leaving 8 bases between them. CDR3 in amino acids: CSAKQKEAFF. The CDR3 DNA is TGCAGTGCTAAACAGAAGGAAGCTTTCTTT.

This clone qualifies as large. The genes are TRBV7-9 and TRBJ1-6, with D perhaps matching TRBD1 (6 bases). The CDR3 is 16 amino acids. The germline CDR1 and CDR2 sequences are SEHNR and FQNEAQ (reference sequence). V was cut by 7 bases and J by 7 bases, with 20 bases left in between. CDR3 amino acids: CASTFSRGIDNSPLHF. Here the CDR3 DNA reads TGTGCCAGCACCTTCAGCAGGGGTATAGACAATTCACCCCTCCACTTT.

In DNA form, the CDR3 reads TGCGCCAGCAGCCCGACTAGCGGGGGCCCGCCGGGCGAGACCCAGTACTTC. Translating it yields CASSPTSGGPPGETQYF. The chain joins TRBV5-1 to TRBJ2-5; TRBD2 agrees at 12 bases. Germline lookup yields CDR1 SGHRS and CDR2 YFSETQ. Trimming removed 4 bases from V and 5 bases from J; junction bases left unmatched: 12. This CDR3 is 17 amino acids long.

This sequence joins TRBV30 and TRBJ1-5; D gene uncertain. The CDR3 has 13 residues. V lost 0 bases, J lost 4 bases, and 7 bases lay in between. Germline values: CDR1 GTSNPN, CDR2 SVGIG (reference sequence). DNA of the CDR3: TGTGCCTGGAGTGTCGGAGGGAATCAGCCCCAGCATTTT. Residues: CAWSVGGNQPQHF.

This chain joins TRBV6-5 and TRBJ1-1; no firm D call. The germline V and J ends were trimmed by 5 bases and 7 bases, with 17 bases remaining between them. The germline V gene encodes CDR1 MNHEY and CDR2 SVGAGI. The length of the CDR3 is 14 residues. The DNA of the CDR3 is TGTGCCAGCAGTCAACAACGGGGAGGGCTTGAAGCTTTCTTT. It translates to CASSQQRGGLEAFF.

The rearrangement links TRBV5-6 to TRBJ2-7; D is unclear. Germline V gives CDR1 SGHDT, CDR2 YYEEEE. There are 14 residues in the CDR3. Trimming removed 4 bases from V and 3 bases from J, with 14 bases in between. The CDR3 reads CASSAGDLFYEQYF. CDR3 coding DNA: TGTGCCAGCAGCGCCGGAGACTTATTCTACGAGCAGTACTTC.

V usage is TRBV7-9 and J usage is TRBJ2-7, with D maybe TRBD2 (6 bases). Looked up from germline, CDR1 is SEHNR and CDR2 is FQNEAQ (reference sequence). Deletions cut 5 bases from V and 2 bases from J, with 16 bases between. This CDR3 spans 15 amino acids. CDR3 protein: CASSDYPGLTYEQYF. In nucleotides, the CDR3 is TGTGCCAGCAGCGATTACCCGGGACTTACCTACGAGCAGTACTTC.

The rearrangement links TRBV6-4 to TRBJ2-1, with 13 bases identical to TRBD2. This CDR3 contains 14 residues. Looked up from germline, CDR1 is MRHNA and CDR2 is SNTAGT. The V gene end was trimmed by 8 bases and the J gene end by 9 bases; junction bases not matched to a gene: 7. CDR3: CASVTSGGAGEQFF. The CDR3 DNA is TGTGCCAGCGTAACTAGCGGGGGGGCCGGTGAGCAGTTCTTC.

The rearrangement joins TRBV5-1 to TRBJ2-3; no definite D call. The CDR3 contains 14 residues. V lost 2 bases to trimming and J lost 2 bases, with 9 bases between them. CDR1 and CDR2 from the germline V gene are SGHRS and YFSETQ. The CDR3 DNA reads TGCGCCAGCAGCTTCACAGAGTTCACAGATACGCAGTATTTT. It codes for CASSFTEFTDTQYF.

The V gene is TRBV6-5, the J gene TRBJ2-5; 9 bases agree with TRBD2. Germline values: CDR1 MNHEY, CDR2 SVGAGI. V lost 7 bases to trimming and J lost 5 bases; unmatched junction nucleotides: 8. The CDR3 loop spans 14 amino acids. The CDR3 region is CASIAGEFSETQYF. The CDR3 DNA follows: TGTGCCAGCATAGCGGGGGAATTTTCGGAGACCCAGTACTTC.

The V call is TRBV4-3, the J call TRBJ2-3; D unclear. CDR3 length equals 17 residues. The germline V gene has CDR1 LGHNA and CDR2 YSLEER. V lost 0 bases to trimming and J lost 3 bases, with 16 bases between them. The DNA of the CDR3 is TGCGCCAGCAGCCAAGAGATCTATGGGCCGCATACAGATACGCAGTATTTT. The encoded protein is CASSQEIYGPHTDTQYF.

The V gene is TRBV7-3, the J gene TRBJ2-2; a possible D gene is TRBD1 (6 bases). The CDR3 is 15 amino acids. Deletions cut 4 bases from V and 1 base from J, with 10 bases between. The germline CDR1 and CDR2 sequences are SGHTA and FQGTGA. The CDR3 here is CASSSGHQNTGELFF. DNA of the CDR3: TGTGCCAGCAGCTCGGGACACCAGAACACCGGGGAGCTGTTTTTT.

CDR3: CASSLGQGAREKLFF. The CDR3 DNA reads TGTGCCAGCAGCTTAGGGCAGGGGGCACGGGAAAAACTGTTTTTT. V gene TRBV13 combines with J gene TRBJ1-4; TRBD1 agrees at 8 bases. CDR3 length equals 15 residues. V shed 0 bases, J shed 8 bases, and the junction held 5 bases outside the gene matches. Germline lookup yields CDR1 PRHDT and CDR2 FYEKMQ (reference sequence).

The chain has TRBV29-1 and TRBJ2-5; 8 bases fit TRBD2. This CDR3 comprises 13 residues. From germline, CDR1 is SQVTM and CDR2 ANQGSEA. The V gene end was trimmed by 4 bases and the J gene end by 2 bases; junction bases not matched to a gene: 3. CDR3 residues: CSVGAGGQETQYF. In DNA form, the CDR3 reads TGCAGCGTTGGGGCGGGGGGTCAAGAGACCCAGTACTTC.

For this clone: Other DNA variants within this sample encode the same CDR3. The chain has TRBV7-6 and TRBJ2-5; D is undetermined. From germline, CDR1 is SGHVS and CDR2 FNYEAQ. Deletions cut 5 bases from V and 0 bases from J, with 4 bases between. The length of the CDR3 is 12 residues. The CDR3 DNA sequence: TGTGCCAGCAGCCCGTACCAAGAGACCCAGTACTTC. Translation: CASSPYQETQYF.

The rearrangement uses TRBV9 and TRBJ2-2, with TRBD1 identical over 9 bases. Per germline, CDR1 SGDLS and CDR2 YYNGEE. J was trimmed by 2 bases and V by 4 bases; bases with no gene match: 3. The CDR3 contains 15 residues. This CDR3 reads CASSQDRGNTGELFF. In DNA, the CDR3 is TGTGCCAGCAGCCAGGACAGGGGAAACACCGGGGAGCTGTTTTTT.

This chain's CDR3 is CASSQDWREDIQYF. The CDR3 DNA follows: TGCGCCAGCAGCCAAGATTGGCGAGAGGACATTCAGTACTTC. This sequence joins TRBV4-1 and TRBJ2-4; D ambiguous. The CDR3 runs 14 residues. CDR1 is MGHRA, CDR2 YSYEKL, per germline. The V end was cut by 0 bases, the J end by 8 bases, with 11 bases between.

The gene calls are TRBV7-9 and TRBJ2-1; D unresolved. V was shortened by 1 base and J by 4 bases, with 11 bases between the two germline ends. The CDR3 runs to 15 residues. Germline V CDR1 and CDR2: SEHNR, FQNEAQ (reference sequence). This chain's CDR3 is CASSLDASPYNEQFF. The CDR3 DNA sequence: TGTGCCAGCAGCTTAGACGCGTCTCCATACAATGAGCAGTTCTTC.

This rearrangement joins TRBV7-2 to TRBJ2-3; TRBD1 agrees at 9 bases. Trimming removed 3 bases from V and 8 bases from J; junction bases left unmatched: 9. CDR1 and CDR2 from the germline V gene are SGHTA and FQGNSA. The length of the CDR3 is 15 residues. CDR3 protein: CASSFDRDRATTQYF. DNA of the CDR3: TGTGCCAGCAGCTTCGACCGGGACAGGGCGACTACGCAGTATTTT.

V gene TRBV6-1 combines with J gene TRBJ1-3, with D hard to call. Between the trimmed V and J ends, which lost 4 bases and 0 bases, there was a span of 7 bases. Per germline, CDR1 MNHNS and CDR2 SASEGT. This CDR3 spans 14 amino acids. This chain's CDR3 is CASSVDISGNTIYF. The CDR3 region has the DNA TGTGCCAGCAGTGTAGACATCTCTGGAAACACCATATATTTT.

The chain links TRBV5-1 to TRBJ2-5; possible D gene TRBD1, 6 bases. V lost 1 base, J lost 5 bases, and 12 bases lay in between. Germline-derived CDR1 and CDR2 are SGHRS and YFSETQ. The CDR3 is 14 residues long. The CDR3 bases are TGCGCCAGCAGCTTGATAGCAGGGGAGGAGACCCAGTACTTC. This encodes CASSLIAGEETQYF.

This chain connects TRBV15 to TRBJ1-4, with TRBD1 identical over 8 bases. CDR1 and CDR2 from the germline V gene are LNHNV and YYDKDF (reference sequence). V was clipped by 0 bases and J by 5 bases; unmatched bases: 11. The CDR3 contains 18 residues. The CDR3 sequence: CATSRDPLQGGRNEKLFF. In nucleotides, the CDR3 is TGTGCCACCAGCAGAGATCCATTACAGGGGGGCAGGAATGAAAAACTGTTTTTT. Together with reference TRBV15 and TRBJ1-4, the CDR3 gives the full variable domain: DAMVIQNPRYQVTQFGKPVTLSCSQTLNHNVMYWYQQKSSQAPKLLFHYYDKDFNNEADTPDNFQSRRPNTSFCFLDIRSPGLGDTAMYLCATSRDPLQGGRNEKLFFGSGTQLSVL.

The chain employs TRBV28 and TRBJ1-5; TRBD1 might be the D (5 bases). Germline V gives CDR1 MDHEN, CDR2 SYDVKM. V lost 3 bases, J lost 6 bases, and 18 bases lay in between. CDR3 length: 16 amino acids. The CDR3 DNA follows: TGTGCCAGCAGTTTCTTTGGATTGGACATCCGTCAGCCCCAGCATTTT. Translating gives CASSFFGLDIRQPQHF.

This rearrangement joins TRBV25-1 to TRBJ2-3; 14 nucleotides line up with TRBD2. Germline lookup yields CDR1 MGHDK and CDR2 SYGVNS. J lost 7 bases, V lost 8 bases, and 2 bases had no gene match. The CDR3 length is 13 residues. The CDR3 reads CASGLAGGYTQYF. The CDR3 nucleotides are TGTGCCAGCGGACTAGCGGGAGGTTATACGCAGTATTTT.

The chain links TRBV5-1 to TRBJ2-1; 8 nucleotides match TRBD1. The germline CDR1 and CDR2 sequences are SGHRS and YFSETQ. The CDR3 is made up of 15 amino acids. V was clipped by 2 bases and J by 5 bases; unmatched bases: 6. The CDR3 DNA sequence: TGCGCCAGCAGCTTTGGGGACAGGCAAAACAATGAGCAGTTCTTC. Amino acids: CASSFGDRQNNEQFF.